The clone carrying this T cell receptor beta chain has only a few counts. Its target is unknown. The source of the sample is a study of identical twins. General observations from the study: When twins shared out-of-frame alpha sequences, those sequences had excess low generation probability. These conclusions were based on statistical analysis (cross-sectional, not following the same donors). Zero-insertion results could be subject to partial confounding by invariant MAIT and iNKT cells.

Each donor (without exception) was a healthy Caucasian. The CDR3 extends over 12 amino acids. Between the trimmed V and J ends, which lost 9 bases and 0 bases, there was a span of 9 bases. Germline loops: CDR1 ENHRY, CDR2 SYGVKD. TCRdb re-analysed the 5' RACE reads in MiXCR, keeping a single row per CDR3 protein. The top ten clones hold 2.5% to 3.5% of a sample with 550,000 to 700,000 distinct CDR3 sequences, nearly 10% of them seen once. These records were also assigned to another study, of yellow fever vaccine responses in identical twins.

This chain links TRBV10-3 with TRBJ2-7; D is possibly TRBD1 (6 bases). This TCR came from a woman under 30 in good health. The sequenced material came from PBMCs. The CDR3 loop reads CAIRDTSYEQYF. CDR3 DNA sequence: TGTGCCATTAGGGACACCTCCTACGAGCAGTACTTC.